This T cell receptor (beta chain) originates from a study of CD8 T cells in ankylosing spondylitis. Findings and caveats of the study: Apparently characteristic of ankylosing spondylitis blood was a TCR beta motif (about 8 highly homologous variants).

This clonotype was counted many times. Antigen unknown. V dropped 4 bases and J dropped 1 base, with 7 bases sitting between them. The CDR3 is 13 residues long. CDR1 and CDR2 (germline): MGHDK, SYGVNS. A single record per CDR3 protein comes from TCRdb applying MiXCR to the 5' RACE reads. The table lists 150,000 to 200,000 distinct CDR3 sequences, roughly 18% of them singletons, with 3.5% to 5% in the top ten. The sequence was obtained from a male donor aged 5 to 30 with ankylosing spondylitis or in good health (not recorded which). Sample: blood, either unsorted or a sorted T cell fraction (not recorded which). The V and J genes are TRBV25-1 and TRBJ1-1, with D unresolved. Here the CDR3 DNA reads TGTGCCAGCAGTGTTAAAGGGAACACTGAAGCTTTCTTT. Its protein product is CASSVKGNTEAFF.